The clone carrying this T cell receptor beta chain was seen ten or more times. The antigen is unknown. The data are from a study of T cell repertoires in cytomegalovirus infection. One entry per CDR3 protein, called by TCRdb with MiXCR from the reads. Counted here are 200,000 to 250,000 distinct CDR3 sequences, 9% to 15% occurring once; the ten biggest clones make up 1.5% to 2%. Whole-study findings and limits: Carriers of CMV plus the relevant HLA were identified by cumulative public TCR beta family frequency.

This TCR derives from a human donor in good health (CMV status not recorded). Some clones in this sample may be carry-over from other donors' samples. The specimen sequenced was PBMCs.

The DNA for the CDR3 is TGTGCCAGCAGCTTAGGAGGTCGGGAACAAGAGACCCAGTACTTC. Its translation: CASSLGGREQETQYF. The rearrangement uses TRBV7-3 and TRBJ2-5; TRBD2 is a possible D gene (5 bases). Germline V lookup: CDR1 SGHTA, CDR2 FQGTGA. V dropped 2 bases and J dropped 2 bases, with 12 bases sitting between them. CDR3 length equals 15 residues.